The text below deals with one T cell receptor beta chain. The target antigen is unknown. These data come from a study of shared clonotypes between healthy human individuals. Study-level findings and limits: Some clonotypes were shared by all four sorted-subset donors, while others were not shared. The non-shared ones had lower generation probabilities than the shared ones.

TCRdb's table, derived via immunoSEQ multiplex PCR, lists solely in-frame clones and lacks some. The table includes approximately 1.4 million clones, approximately 98% detected once. V lost 4 bases, J lost 0 bases, and 9 bases lay in between. CDR3 size: 15 residues. Germline V lookup: CDR1 ENHRY, CDR2 SYGVKD. The sample consisted of naive CD4+ T cells sorted from blood. Subset indicated: CD45RA+ positively selected. This chain connects TRBV10-3 to TRBJ1-4; perhaps TRBD1 as D (5 bases). The sequence came from a young man in good health. CDR3 sequence (DNA): TGTGCCATCAGTGCGACAGCTGCAACTAATGAAAAACTGTTTTTT. Translating gives CAISATAATNEKLFF.